These 19 T cell receptor beta chains share one sample of origin, sequenced in a study of identical twins. MiXCR, run by TCRdb on the 5' RACE reads, gives a single entry per CDR3 protein. The top ten clones hold more than 12% of a sample with 200,000 to 250,000 distinct CDR3 sequences, roughly 7.1% of them seen once. Another study also made use of these data, one on T cells expressing NK-cell markers.

Sequencing was performed on CD8+ T cells sorted from blood. The receptors come from a woman younger than 30 in good health.

This chain joins TRBV12-3 or TRBV12-4 and TRBJ1-1; D not certain. Trimming removed 6 bases at V and 0 bases at J, with 8 bases between. The CDR3 is 13 residues long. The DNA for the CDR3 is TGTGCCAGCAGACCCCCAGTGAACACTGAAGCTTTCTTT. Translating it yields CASRPPVNTEAFF.

This clonotype turned up a few times. CDR3 region: CASSTAGGHYEQYF. The CDR3 DNA reads TGTGCCAGCTCAACGGCGGGGGGCCACTACGAGCAGTACTTC. The chain couples TRBV11-2 to TRBJ2-7; 8 nucleotides line up with TRBD2. The V gene's germline CDR1 is SGHAT and CDR2 FQNNGV. This CDR3 spans 14 amino acids. Unmatched junction bases numbered 9, after V lost 8 bases and J lost 3 bases. Using reference TRBV11-2 and TRBJ2-7 for the parts outside the CDR3, the full variable domain is EAGVAQSPRYKIIEKRQSVAFWCNPISGHATLYWYQQILGQGPKLLIQFQNNGVVDDSQLPKDRFSAERLKGVDSTLKIQPAKLEDSAVYLCASSTAGGHYEQYFGPGTRLTVT.

This clonotype was seen repeatedly, ten times or more. The chain joins TRBV12-3 or TRBV12-4 to TRBJ2-5; D ambiguous. Trimming took 3 bases from V and 5 from J, leaving 10 bases between them. This CDR3 has 13 residues. The CDR3 DNA reads as TGTGCCAGCAGTTTTACCAACCTTGAGACCCAGTACTTC. As protein: CASSFTNLETQYF.

This clonotype was observed many times. CDR3 DNA: TGTGCCAGCAGCCAACACGAGGTCGAGCAGTACTTC. This gives the protein CASSQHEVEQYF. The V call is TRBV12-3 or TRBV12-4, the J call TRBJ2-7; D not certain. The CDR3 sequence is 12 residues long. V was pared by 6 bases and J by 6 bases, with 12 bases between.

This clonotype turned up a few times. The chain recombines TRBV9 with TRBJ2-3; D not resolved. This CDR3 is 16 amino acids long. Germline V gene sequence: CDR1 SGDLS, CDR2 YYNGEE. Trimming pared 4 bases from V and 0 bases from J, leaving 15 bases between. CDR3 sequence: CASSLSATRSTDTQYF. As DNA, the CDR3 is TGTGCCAGCAGCTTGTCCGCGACACGTAGCACAGATACGCAGTATTTT.

This clonotype was picked up many times. The chain links TRBV4-1 to TRBJ2-7; no clear D. Trimming pared 1 base from V and 3 bases from J, leaving 13 bases between. The CDR3 is made up of 15 amino acids. Per germline, CDR1 MGHRA and CDR2 YSYEKL. CDR3 sequence reads: CASSQAASLYYEQYF. The CDR3, as DNA: TGCGCCAGCAGCCAAGCCGCATCGCTCTACTACGAGCAGTACTTC.

V gene TRBV27 combines with J gene TRBJ1-1; D is unclear. CDR3 length: 14 amino acids. Trimming cost V 2 bases and J 3 bases, with 10 bases left between them. CDR1 and CDR2 from the germline V gene are MNHEY and SMNVEV (reference sequence). The CDR3 coding sequence is TGTGCCAGCAGTTTACGACAACGGGACACTGAAGCTTTCTTT. It yields the protein CASSLRQRDTEAFF.

This clonotype was counted a few times. The J gene is TRBJ2-7, the V gene TRBV27; 10 bases agree with TRBD2. The CDR3 is 14 amino acids. The germline V gene encodes CDR1 MNHEY and CDR2 SMNVEV (reference sequence). Losses at the gene ends were 2 bases for V and 3 bases for J; bases not matched to a gene: 1. The CDR3, as DNA: TGTGCCAGCAGTTTAGTAGCGGGGGGCTACGAGCAGTACTTC. This translates into CASSLVAGGYEQYF.

This clonotype appeared a few times. The chain employs TRBV9 and TRBJ2-1, with D possibly TRBD2 on 5 matching bases. The CDR3 runs 14 residues. V gave up 7 bases and J gave up 4 bases, with 15 bases separating them. Germline values: CDR1 SGDLS, CDR2 YYNGEE. CDR3 sequence (DNA): TGTGCCAGCTCCGGAGGAGGTCTTTACAATGAGCAGTTCTTC. Amino acid sequence: CASSGGGLYNEQFF.

This clonotype was detected ten times or more. The CDR3 sequence: CASSRTDRIDEQYF. The CDR3 DNA reads as TGTGCCAGCAGTCGTACCGACAGGATCGACGAGCAGTACTTC. The chain couples TRBV12-3 or TRBV12-4 to TRBJ2-7; possibly TRBD1 for D (6 bases). The CDR3 length is 14 residues. V shed 5 bases and J shed 5 bases, with 16 bases lying between them.

The chain combines TRBV9 with TRBJ2-2, with 9 positions matching TRBD1. V trimming: 1 base; J trimming: 6 bases; junction bases outside the gene matches: 7. Germline assignment: CDR1 SGDLS and CDR2 YYNGEE. This CDR3 contains 16 residues. The CDR3 is CASSVRLGTGPGELFF. The DNA of the CDR3 is TGTGCCAGCAGCGTACGCTTGGGGACAGGGCCCGGGGAGCTGTTTTTT.

This chain uses TRBV10-3 with TRBJ1-1, with no clear D. CDR3 length: 17 amino acids. Trimming took 0 bases from V and 5 from J, leaving 19 bases between them. Germline V gene sequence: CDR1 ENHRY, CDR2 SYGVKD. The CDR3 region has the DNA TGTGCCATCAGTGAGTCGGAGTTTGACATGGGGTCTACTGAAGCTTTCTTT. It encodes CAISESEFDMGSTEAFF.

The chain carries TRBV5-1 and TRBJ1-2; 8 bases agree with TRBD1. V shed 0 bases, J shed 6 bases, and the junction held 4 bases outside the gene matches. The CDR3 has 14 residues. Germline assignment: CDR1 SGHRS and CDR2 YFSETQ. The CDR3 DNA reads as TGCGCCAGCAGCTTGGAGACAGGGGTGCATGGCTACACCTTC. It encodes CASSLETGVHGYTF.

This clonotype was counted only a few times. This chain uses TRBV29-1 with TRBJ2-2; the D gene could be TRBD1 or TRBD2 (6 bases each). CDR1 and CDR2 from the germline V gene are SQVTM and ANQGSEA. This CDR3 is built from 16 residues. Trimming stripped 1 base from V and 1 base from J, with 13 bases between. The CDR3 DNA is TGCAGCGTTGAAGGGAGGGGACACCAGAACACCGGGGAGCTGTTTTTT. Protein product: CSVEGRGHQNTGELFF.

This clonotype was observed many times. The chain employs TRBV20-1 and TRBJ2-3; no definite D call. The CDR3 is made up of 13 amino acids. The germline CDR1 and CDR2 sequences are DFQATT and SNEGSKA (reference sequence). The V gene lost 0 bases and the J gene lost 7 bases, with 11 bases spanning the gap. DNA for the CDR3: TGCAGTGCTAGAGATTCACTCATGAATACGCAGTATTTT. Its protein product is CSARDSLMNTQYF.

This clonotype was seen many times. DNA for the CDR3: TGTGCCAGCAGCTCTCCTACCGGGGGCATACCGGACGAGCAGTACTTC. It codes for CASSSPTGGIPDEQYF. The rearrangement joins TRBV7-9 to TRBJ2-7; TRBD1 or TRBD2 may be the D gene (6 bases each). Trimming removed 4 bases from V and 5 bases from J, with 21 bases in between. CDR1 and CDR2 (germline): SEHNR, FQNEAQ (reference sequence). The CDR3 length is 16 residues.

This clonotype was seen ten or more times. The chain carries TRBV5-6 and TRBJ2-7; 9 nucleotides line up with TRBD2. After removal of 2 bases from V and 6 bases from J, the junction contained 12 bases not matched to a gene. Germline lookup yields CDR1 SGHDT and CDR2 YYEEEE. The length of the CDR3 is 16 residues. The CDR3 loop reads CASSFYRAGGSVEQYF. The CDR3, as DNA: TGTGCCAGCAGCTTTTACAGAGCGGGGGGCTCCGTCGAGCAGTACTTC.

The CDR3 region has the DNA TGTGCCAGCAGCGGAAAGGGTGGCTACACCTTC. Its protein is CASSGKGGYTF. The chain has TRBV9 and TRBJ1-2; D remains unclear. V lost 3 bases, J lost 7 bases, and 7 bases lay in between. This CDR3 contains 11 residues. Germline V CDR1 and CDR2: SGDLS, YYNGEE.

J is TRBJ2-7 and V is TRBV12-3 or TRBV12-4; the D is unclear. The CDR3 spans 14 residues. V was shortened by 2 bases and J by 2 bases, with 10 bases between the two germline ends. CDR3: CASSLSLRPYEQYF. CDR3 DNA sequence: TGTGCCAGCAGTTTAAGCCTTCGACCCTACGAGCAGTACTTC.